The 9 T cell receptor beta chains in this list originate from one sample, sequenced in a study of PD-1 blockade in classical Hodgkin lymphoma. Every one of the patients relapsed after autologous stem cell transplantation (brentuximab vedotin exposure was variable). The protocol was immunoSEQ multiplex PCR, while the TCRdb copy is restricted to in-frame clones and leaves out a portion. The sample consists of around 40,000 clones, 70% to 80% of them appearing once. The sample consisted of peripheral blood mononuclear cells (PBMCs), taken at baseline. These receptors came from a human donor with classical Hodgkin lymphoma.

This clone was recorded a few times. The genes are TRBV4-1 and TRBJ2-5, with D perhaps TRBD1 (5 bases). V gave up 0 bases and J gave up 3 bases, with 5 bases separating them. This CDR3 has 13 amino acids. Germline values: CDR1 MGHRA, CDR2 YSYEKL. As DNA, the CDR3 is TGCGCCAGCAGCCAAGAAGGGGAAGAGACCCAGTACTTC. Protein sequence: CASSQEGEETQYF.

This chain uses TRBV4-3 with TRBJ2-1, with D possibly being TRBD2 (5 bases). Trimming took 0 bases from V and 10 from J, leaving 10 bases between them. Germline V CDR1 and CDR2: LGHNA, YSLEER. The CDR3 is made up of 13 amino acids. CDR3 nucleotide sequence: TGCGCCAGCAGCCAAGATGCCGGGAAAGAGCAGTTCTTC. This gives the protein CASSQDAGKEQFF.

CDR3 residues: CASSYGTTEAFF. CDR3 nucleotides: TGTGCCAGCAGTTACGGGACCACTGAAGCTTTCTTT. This chain connects TRBV9 to TRBJ1-1; a possible D gene is TRBD1 (5 bases). Germline lookup yields CDR1 SGDLS and CDR2 YYNGEE. The V end was cut by 5 bases, the J end by 4 bases, with 9 bases between. CDR3 length: 12 residues.

This rearrangement joins TRBV7-9 to TRBJ1-2; D is perhaps TRBD1 (5 bases). CDR3 size: 14 residues. V dropped 8 bases and J dropped 8 bases, with 21 bases sitting between them. Germline CDR1 and CDR2: SEHNR and FQNEAQ (reference sequence). This CDR3 is CASHFSRLQEGYTF. CDR3 DNA: TGTGCCAGCCACTTCTCCCGGTTACAGGAAGGCTACACCTTC.

The J gene is TRBJ1-6, the V gene TRBV7-2; no reliable D call. Trimming took 2 bases from V and 12 from J, leaving 8 bases between them. Germline V gene data show CDR1 as SGHTA and CDR2 as FQGNSA. This CDR3 has 12 residues. The CDR3 DNA sequence: TGTGCCAGCAGCTTACTTCTTGTACCCCTCCACTTT. It is translated as CASSLLLVPLHF.

This sequence joins TRBV30 and TRBJ2-7; TRBD2 matches 9 bases. V was clipped by 1 base and J by 4 bases; unmatched bases: 5. The CDR3 loop spans 14 amino acids. Per the germline V gene, CDR1 is GTSNPN and CDR2 is SVGIG (reference sequence). CDR3 sequence reads: CAWSGTSDYYEQYF. The CDR3 DNA reads as TGTGCCTGGAGTGGGACTAGCGACTATTACGAGCAGTACTTC.

J is TRBJ1-4 and V is TRBV27; D gene ambiguous. The CDR3 sequence is 16 residues long. The V gene's germline CDR1 is MNHEY and CDR2 SMNVEV (reference sequence). Trimming shortened V by 6 bases and J by 0 bases, and 14 bases separated the two germline ends. The CDR3 is CASRGSITATNEKLFF. The CDR3 DNA reads TGTGCCAGCAGGGGATCGATCACTGCAACTAATGAAAAACTGTTTTTT.

The chain employs TRBV5-6 and TRBJ1-5, with TRBD1 matching 7 bases. Trimming took 6 bases from V and 2 from J; bases not matched to a gene: 8. Germline loops: CDR1 SGHDT, CDR2 YYEEEE. The CDR3 is made up of 15 amino acids. Here the CDR3 DNA reads TGTGCCAGCACCCGGCAGGGGGGCGGCAATCAGCCCCAGCATTTT. Translating gives CASTRQGGGNQPQHF.

CDR3 DNA sequence: TGTGCCAGCAGCTTAAGTACGGGACAAAATTACTACGAGCAGTACTTC. As protein: CASSLSTGQNYYEQYF. J is TRBJ2-7 and V is TRBV7-9, with D possibly TRBD1 on 6 matching bases. V lost 2 bases and J 3 bases, leaving 17 bases between the germline ends. The germline V gene has CDR1 SEHNR and CDR2 FQNEAQ (reference sequence). The CDR3 is made up of 16 amino acids.